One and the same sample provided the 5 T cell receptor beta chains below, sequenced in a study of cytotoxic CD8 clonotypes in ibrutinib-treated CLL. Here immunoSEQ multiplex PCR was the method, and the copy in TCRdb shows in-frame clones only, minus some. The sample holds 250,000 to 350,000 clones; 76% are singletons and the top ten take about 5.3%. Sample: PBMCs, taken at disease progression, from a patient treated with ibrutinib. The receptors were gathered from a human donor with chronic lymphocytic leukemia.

Here the CDR3 DNA reads TGTGCCAGCCGACTAGCGGGAGACATTTACGAGCAGTACTTC. Its translation: CASRLAGDIYEQYF. The J gene is TRBJ2-7, the V gene TRBV11-2; the match to TRBD2 covers 12 bases. Trimming cost V 8 bases and J 4 bases; bases outside gene matches: 6. CDR3 size: 14 residues. CDR1 is SGHAT, CDR2 FQNNGV, per germline. The complete variable domain, with remaining parts taken from reference TRBV11-2 and TRBJ2-7, reads EAGVAQSPRYKIIEKRQSVAFWCNPISGHATLYWYQQILGQGPKLLIQFQNNGVVDDSQLPKDRFSAERLKGVDSTLKIQPAKLEDSAVYLCASRLAGDIYEQYFGPGTRLTVT.

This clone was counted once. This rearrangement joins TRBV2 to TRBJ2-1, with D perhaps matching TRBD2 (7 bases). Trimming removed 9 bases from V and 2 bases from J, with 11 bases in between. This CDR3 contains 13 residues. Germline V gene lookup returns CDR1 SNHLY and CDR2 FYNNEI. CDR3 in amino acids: CASGGAAYNEQFF. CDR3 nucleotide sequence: TGTGCCAGTGGGGGGGCGGCCTACAATGAGCAGTTCTTC.

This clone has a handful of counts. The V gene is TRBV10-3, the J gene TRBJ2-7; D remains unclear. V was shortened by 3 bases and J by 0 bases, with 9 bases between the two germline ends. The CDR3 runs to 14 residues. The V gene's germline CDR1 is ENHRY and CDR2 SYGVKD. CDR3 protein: CAISENPSSYEQYF. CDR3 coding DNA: TGTGCCATCAGTGAAAACCCGAGCTCCTACGAGCAGTACTTC.

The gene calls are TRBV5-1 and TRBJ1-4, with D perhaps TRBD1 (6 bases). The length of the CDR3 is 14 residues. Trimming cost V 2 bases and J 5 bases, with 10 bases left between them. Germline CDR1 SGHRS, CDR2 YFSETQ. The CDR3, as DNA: TGCGCCAGCAGCTTACCCGGACAGAATGAAAAACTGTTTTTT. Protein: CASSLPGQNEKLFF.

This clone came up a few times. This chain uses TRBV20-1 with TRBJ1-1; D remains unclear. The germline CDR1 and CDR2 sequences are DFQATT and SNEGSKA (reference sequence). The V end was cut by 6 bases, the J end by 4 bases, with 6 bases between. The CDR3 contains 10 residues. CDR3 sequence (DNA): TGCAGTGCGTTATCCACTGAAGCTTTCTTT. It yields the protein CSALSTEAFF.